This TCR beta chain appears in the sequencing data of a study of blood T cell repertoires in COVID-19. The data were produced by immunoSEQ multiplex PCR, yet TCRdb's version contains in-frame clones alone and is incomplete. The sample records 200,000 or so clones, 82% being singletons. This CDR3 has 14 amino acids. V lost 1 base and J lost 5, with 12 bases in between. In germline, CDR1 is SQVTM, CDR2 ANQGSEA. The sequence derives from a human donor with acute or convalescent COVID-19. The donor label of this sample is uncertain. The chain links TRBV29-1 to TRBJ1-5, with D tentatively TRBD1 (6 bases). Source material: peripheral blood. CDR3 in amino acids: CSVEVGGGDQPQHF. DNA for the CDR3: TGCAGCGTTGAAGTGGGGGGGGGCGATCAGCCCCAGCATTTT.